Listed below are T cell receptor beta chains from one sample, sequenced in a study of cytomegalovirus exposure and HLA in healthy donors. This table comes from immunoSEQ multiplex PCR, and its TCRdb copy is limited to in-frame clones, with some not included. The sample yields around 140,000 clones, of which the top ten take up about 2.2%. Sequencing was performed on PBMCs. The receptors stem from a woman aged 18-35 years in good health and CMV-seronegative. The CDR3 runs from the conserved cysteine through the conserved F or W. Each record gives: D gene, J gene, V gene, CDR3 protein, CDR3 DNA. A D gene is named only where the DNA matches it firmly.

d_call: -; j_call: TRBJ1-1; v_call: TRBV9; cdr3_aa: CASSVGGLPNTEAFF; cdr3_nt: TGTGCCAGCAGCGTAGGGGGGCTACCGAACACTGAAGCTTTCTTT
d_call: TRBD1; j_call: TRBJ1-4; v_call: TRBV5-1; cdr3_aa: CASSSTGDAKLFF; cdr3_nt: TGCGCCAGCAGCTCGACAGGGGATGCCAAACTGTTTTTT
d_call: TRBD1; j_call: TRBJ2-5; v_call: TRBV27; cdr3_aa: CASSLMGQGSETQYF; cdr3_nt: TGTGCCAGCAGTTTAATGGGACAGGGGTCGGAGACCCAGTACTTC
d_call: TRBD2; j_call: TRBJ2-7; v_call: TRBV6-1; cdr3_aa: CASSGVAGVISEQYF; cdr3_nt: TGTGCCAGCAGTGGGGTAGCGGGAGTAATAAGCGAGCAGTACTTC
d_call: TRBD2; j_call: TRBJ2-3; v_call: TRBV4-1; cdr3_aa: CASSPGLAGGPGTDTQYF; cdr3_nt: TGCGCCAGCAGCCCGGGACTAGCGGGAGGGCCAGGCACAGATACGCAGTATTTT
d_call: TRBD2; j_call: TRBJ2-1; v_call: TRBV7-3; cdr3_aa: CASSAGTSNEQFF; cdr3_nt: TGTGCCAGCAGCGCGGGGACTAGCAATGAGCAGTTCTTC
d_call: -; j_call: TRBJ1-5; v_call: TRBV2; cdr3_aa: CASSVVGRDQPQHF; cdr3_nt: TGTGCCAGCAGTGTGGTGGGTCGGGATCAGCCCCAGCATTTT
d_call: TRBD1; j_call: TRBJ2-6; v_call: TRBV13; cdr3_aa: CASSVARDRGRAGANVLTF; cdr3_nt: TGTGCCAGCAGCGTAGCCCGGGACAGGGGGCGGGCTGGGGCCAACGTCCTGACTTTC
d_call: -; j_call: TRBJ2-7; v_call: TRBV6-6; cdr3_aa: CASTTTDSYEQYF; cdr3_nt: TGTGCCAGCACCACAACAGACTCCTACGAGCAGTACTTC
d_call: TRBD1; j_call: TRBJ2-1; v_call: TRBV6-1; cdr3_aa: CASSATGTGPYNEQFF; cdr3_nt: TGTGCCAGCAGTGCTACCGGGACAGGCCCTTACAATGAGCAGTTCTTC
d_call: TRBD2; j_call: TRBJ2-7; v_call: TRBV5-1; cdr3_aa: CASSLSSGSRGVYEQYF; cdr3_nt: TGCGCCAGCAGCTTGTCCAGCGGGAGCCGAGGGGTCTACGAGCAGTACTTC
d_call: -; j_call: TRBJ2-3; v_call: TRBV5-4; cdr3_aa: CASSSALQSTDTQYF; cdr3_nt: TGTGCCAGCAGCTCGGCCCTACAGAGCACAGATACGCAGTATTTT
d_call: TRBD2; j_call: TRBJ2-1; v_call: TRBV7-2; cdr3_aa: CASSFLAGTYNEQFF; cdr3_nt: TGTGCCAGCAGCTTTTTAGCGGGAACTTACAATGAGCAGTTCTTC
d_call: -; j_call: TRBJ1-5; v_call: TRBV6-1; cdr3_aa: CASSELGQPQHF; cdr3_nt: TGTGCCAGCAGTGAATTGGGCCAGCCCCAGCATTTT
d_call: TRBD2; j_call: TRBJ2-3; v_call: TRBV9; cdr3_aa: CASSPPGTSGTDTQYF; cdr3_nt: TGTGCCAGCAGCCCTCCCGGGACTAGCGGCACAGATACGCAGTATTTT
d_call: TRBD1; j_call: TRBJ1-5; v_call: TRBV5-5; cdr3_aa: CASSWGTGEMGQPQHF; cdr3_nt: TGTGCCAGCAGCTGGGGGACAGGGGAAATGGGTCAGCCCCAGCATTTT
d_call: TRBD2; j_call: TRBJ2-1; v_call: TRBV19; cdr3_aa: CASTFAGTSVYNEQFF; cdr3_nt: TGTGCCAGTACCTTCGCCGGGACTAGCGTCTACAATGAGCAGTTCTTC
d_call: -; j_call: TRBJ2-7; v_call: TRBV19; cdr3_aa: CASSPGHRDEQYF; cdr3_nt: TGTGCCAGTAGCCCGGGACACCGGGACGAGCAGTACTTC
d_call: TRBD2; j_call: TRBJ2-2; v_call: TRBV5-1; cdr3_aa: CASTLSGGTGELFF; cdr3_nt: TGCGCCAGTACCTTGTCGGGGGGCACCGGGGAGCTGTTTTTT
d_call: -; j_call: TRBJ1-5; v_call: TRBV30; cdr3_aa: CAWSVLRGQPQHF; cdr3_nt: TGTGCCTGGAGTGTACTCCGGGGGCAGCCCCAGCATTTT